The following is a T cell receptor beta chain sequence with its context. Its target is not known. The data stem from a study of T-cell memory formation after mild COVID-19. Study-wide findings and caveats: Day 15 to 85 contracting clones showed balanced CD4/CD8; later expanders leaned CD4+.

TCRdb passed the 5' RACE reads through MiXCR, listing each CDR3 protein once. The sample records approximately 89,000 distinct CDR3 sequences, around a quarter being singletons. The sequenced material came from PBMCs or a T cell subset sorted from them (not recorded which). The receptor comes from a man younger than 35 who had mild COVID-19 (a few samples of this study predate the infection). Cell type and time point are not known.

CDR3 sequence reads: CASSLSTGISYEQYF. CDR3 nucleotides: TGTGCCAGCAGCTTATCCACAGGTATTTCCTACGAGCAGTACTTC. The chain carries TRBV7-6 and TRBJ2-7; weak D call: TRBD1 (5 bases). CDR3 length equals 15 residues. Germline V CDR1 and CDR2: SGHVS, FNYEAQ. V lost 2 bases and J lost 1, with 12 bases in between. The complete variable domain, with remaining parts taken from reference TRBV7-6 and TRBJ2-7, reads GAGVSQSPRYKVTKRGQDVALRCDPISGHVSLYWYRQALGQGPEFLTYFNYEAQQDKSGLPNDRFSAERPEGSISTLTIQRTEQRDSAMYRCASSLSTGISYEQYFGPGTRLTVT.